This TCR beta chain appears in the sequencing data of a study of Graves' ophthalmopathy and Graves' hyperthyroidism. At the level of the study: At the time of initial diagnosis and before any treatment, peripheral blood was collected.

The CDR3 is made up of 15 amino acids. Germline CDR1 reads MNHNS; CDR2 reads SASEGT. The V and J ends lost 4 bases and 0 bases respectively, with 13 bases between them. Enrollment excluded any patients with other autoimmune diseases, uncontrolled infections, pregnancy or lactation. The evidence that diagnosis relied on was clinical symptoms, serum thyroxine, TRAb, thyroid ultrasound and orbital computed tomography. The PBMCs used were ones drawn from 7.5 to 10 ml of fresh peripheral blood. The sample holds many counts of this clonotype. RNA transcripts were the template, and TCR beta CDR3 regions were amplified from them. HTBI-primed RT-PCR formed the first round, and a multiplex PCR formed the second. Via MiXCR, TCRdb re-called the multiplex PCR reads, giving one row per CDR3 protein. The sample lists hundreds of thousands of distinct CDR3 sequences, 20% to 25% seen once, with about 46% in the top ten.

The V and J genes are TRBV6-1 and TRBJ2-7, with D possibly matching TRBD1 (6 bases). This receptor was identified in a woman between 45 and 60 years old with Graves' ophthalmopathy. Sequenced sample: peripheral blood. The CDR3 region is CASSVNRETSYEQYF. The CDR3 nucleotides are TGTGCCAGCAGTGTCAACAGGGAAACCTCCTACGAGCAGTACTTC.